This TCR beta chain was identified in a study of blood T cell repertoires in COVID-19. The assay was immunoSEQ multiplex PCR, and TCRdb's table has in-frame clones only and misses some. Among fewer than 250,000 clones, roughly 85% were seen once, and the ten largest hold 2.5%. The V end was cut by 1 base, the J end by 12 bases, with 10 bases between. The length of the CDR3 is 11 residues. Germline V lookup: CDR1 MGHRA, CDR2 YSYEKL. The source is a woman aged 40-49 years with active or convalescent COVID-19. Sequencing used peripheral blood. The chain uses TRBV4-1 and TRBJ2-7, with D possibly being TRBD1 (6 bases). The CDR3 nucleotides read TGCGCCAGCAGCCAAGGTGGACAGACGTACTTC. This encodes CASSQGGQTYF.